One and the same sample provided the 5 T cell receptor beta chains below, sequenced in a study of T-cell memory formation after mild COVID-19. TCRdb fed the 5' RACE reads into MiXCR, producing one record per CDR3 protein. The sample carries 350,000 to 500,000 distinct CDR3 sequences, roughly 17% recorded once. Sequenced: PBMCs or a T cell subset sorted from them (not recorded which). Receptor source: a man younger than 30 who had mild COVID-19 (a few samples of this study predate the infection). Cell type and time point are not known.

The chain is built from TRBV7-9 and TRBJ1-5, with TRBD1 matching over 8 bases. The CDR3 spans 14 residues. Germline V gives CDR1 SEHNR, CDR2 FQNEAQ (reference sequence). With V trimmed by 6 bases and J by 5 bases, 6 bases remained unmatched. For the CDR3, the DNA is TGTGCCAGCAGTGGACAGGGTCCGGATCAGCCCCAGCATTTT. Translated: CASSGQGPDQPQHF.

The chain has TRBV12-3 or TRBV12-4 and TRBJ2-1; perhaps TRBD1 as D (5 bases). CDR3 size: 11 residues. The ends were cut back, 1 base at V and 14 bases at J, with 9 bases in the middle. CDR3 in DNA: TGTGCCAGCAGTTTAGAGGGGTTCAAGTTCTTC. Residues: CASSLEGFKFF.

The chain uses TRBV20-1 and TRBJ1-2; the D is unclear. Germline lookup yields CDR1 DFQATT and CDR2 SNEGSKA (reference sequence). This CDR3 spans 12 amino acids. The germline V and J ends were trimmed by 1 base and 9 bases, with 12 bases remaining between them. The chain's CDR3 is CSARVTGQSYTF. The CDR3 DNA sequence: TGCAGTGCTAGAGTTACGGGCCAAAGCTACACCTTC.

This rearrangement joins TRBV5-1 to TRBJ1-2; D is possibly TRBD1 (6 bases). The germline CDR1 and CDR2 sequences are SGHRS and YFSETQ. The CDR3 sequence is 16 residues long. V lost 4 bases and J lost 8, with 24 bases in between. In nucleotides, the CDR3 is TGCGCCAGCAGCACTACCGCTACCCCGGGGGCAGGCGGCTACACCTTC. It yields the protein CASSTTATPGAGGYTF.

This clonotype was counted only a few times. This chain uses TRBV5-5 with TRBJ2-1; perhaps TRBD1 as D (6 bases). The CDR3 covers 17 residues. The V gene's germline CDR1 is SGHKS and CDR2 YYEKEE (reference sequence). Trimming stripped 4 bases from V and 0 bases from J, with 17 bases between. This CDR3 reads CASSEEAGTSSYNEQFF. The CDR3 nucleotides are TGTGCCAGCAGCGAGGAGGCTGGGACAAGCTCCTACAATGAGCAGTTCTTC.